This T cell receptor beta chain was sequenced in a study of blood T cells in healthy people across ages. Regarding the study as a whole: Comparison with aged donors showed that long-lived donors had more naive CD4+ cells and higher diversity.

The authors ran a second PCR of about 6 to 11 cycles using a sample-barcoded 5' primer and a J-beta primer mix. TCRdb reprocessed the 5' RACE reads via MiXCR and lists one record per CDR3 protein. The sample shows around 1.5 million distinct CDR3 sequences, around 59% of them seen only once. A remark on this clonotype: Its specificity is unknown.

With 4 bases removed from V and 8 bases from J, the gap between germline ends came to 13 bases. The CDR3 sequence is 13 residues long. Germline lookup yields CDR1 SGHRS and CDR2 YFSETQ. The receptor comes from a man between 18 and 35 years old in good health. The specimen sequenced was blood. This chain joins TRBV5-1 and TRBJ2-1; possible D gene TRBD2, 6 bases. CDR3 coding DNA: TGCGCCAGCAGCCCCCCGGTAGCGGATGAGCAGTTCTTC. Residues: CASSPPVADEQFF.